This paragraph reports one T cell receptor beta chain. From germline, CDR1 is GTSNPN and CDR2 SVGIG (reference sequence). This CDR3 region has 13 residues. The data were obtained in a study of PD-1 blockade in classical Hodgkin lymphoma. Assay: immunoSEQ multiplex PCR; the TCRdb copy retains only in-frame clones and omits some. The sample yields just over 35,000 clones, around 63% seen once. No patient escaped relapse after autologous stem cell transplantation, and brentuximab vedotin exposure varied. The specimen comprised peripheral blood mononuclear cells (PBMCs), sampled before the second cycle of nivolumab. The clonotype comes from a human donor with classical Hodgkin lymphoma. This sequence joins TRBV30 and TRBJ2-2; D perhaps matches TRBD1 (7 bases). CDR3 sequence reads: CAYQGGNTGELFF. The CDR3 DNA is TGTGCTTATCAGGGGGGGAACACCGGGGAGCTGTTTTTT.